This is a list of T cell receptor beta chains from one sample in a study of cytomegalovirus exposure and HLA in healthy donors. This table comes from immunoSEQ multiplex PCR, and its TCRdb copy is limited to in-frame clones, with some not included. The sample holds 150,000 to 200,000 clones; 75% to 85% are singletons and the top ten take approximately 0.87%. Sequencing was performed on PBMCs. The receptors originated from a girl aged 2 to 10 in good health and CMV-seropositive. Each CDR3 is given with its conserved first and last residue. D genes are given only for firm matches. Not all rows give a size; the values are once, few, many and, for expanded clones, a class.

j_gene | abundance | d_gene | v_gene | CDR3nt | CDR3aa
TRBJ2-7 | - | - | TRBV4-1 | TGCGCCAGCAGCCAAGCGCCCGGAGGGTTCTACGAGCAGTACTTC | CASSQAPGGFYEQYF
TRBJ2-5 | - | TRBD2 | TRBV2 | TGTGCCAGCAGTCCGGGACTAGCGGGAGTAGAGACCCAGTACTTC | CASSPGLAGVETQYF
TRBJ2-7 | - | TRBD2 | TRBV28 | TGTGCCAGCAGTTTATCGGGACTAGCGGGGATCTACGAGCAGTACTTC | CASSLSGLAGIYEQYF
TRBJ2-5 | - | TRBD2 | TRBV5-4 | TGTGCCAGCAGCTTGGCGGGTAGCGGGACAAAAGAGACCCAGTACTTC | CASSLAGSGTKETQYF
TRBJ1-1 | - | TRBD1 | TRBV5-1 | TGCGCCAGCAGCGACATCGACAGGGGGCCTGAAGCTTTCTTT | CASSDIDRGPEAFF
TRBJ1-2 | - | - | TRBV5-1 | TGCGCCAGCAGCCTAGGTTCCTGGAGCGAAGATGGCTACACCTTC | CASSLGSWSEDGYTF
TRBJ2-5 | - | - | TRBV6-1 | TGTGCCAGCAGCTCACCCCAACTGGAGACCCAGTACTTC | CASSSPQLETQYF
TRBJ2-1 | once | TRBD2 | TRBV5-1 | TGCGCCAGCAGCTTGGAGGGGACTAGCAATGAGCAGTTCTTC | CASSLEGTSNEQFF
TRBJ2-1 | few | TRBD1 | TRBV6-5 | TGTGCCAGCACGAGGCAGTCCGGGACAGGGGCCGAGCAGTTCTTC | CASTRQSGTGAEQFF
TRBJ2-7 | - | TRBD1 | TRBV28 | TGTGCCAGCAGTTTACGGACAGGGAACGAGCAGTACTTC | CASSLRTGNEQYF
TRBJ2-7 | - | TRBD2 | TRBV6-1 | TGTGCCAGCAGAACTCAGGGAGGGAACCACGAGCAGTACTTC | CASRTQGGNHEQYF
TRBJ1-3 | - | - | TRBV5-1 | TGCGCCAGCAGCTTTAATGGAAACACCATATATTTT | CASSFNGNTIYF
TRBJ2-1 | - | TRBD2 | TRBV19 | TGTGCCAGTAGTATTGCGGCGGGAGTGATGAATGAGCAGTTCTTC | CASSIAAGVMNEQFF
TRBJ2-1 | few | TRBD2 | TRBV2 | TGTGCCAGCAGTCCCCCGACTAGCGGGAATGTCAATGAGCAGTTCTTC | CASSPPTSGNVNEQFF
TRBJ1-4 | - | - | TRBV10-3 | TGTGCCATCTATGACTCAACTAATGAAAAACTGTTTTTT | CAIYDSTNEKLFF
TRBJ2-1 | once | TRBD2 | TRBV28 | TGTGCCAGCAGTTTATTAGGGAGGGCCTCGTTCTTC | CASSLLGRASFF
TRBJ2-7 | - | TRBD2 | TRBV6-5 | TGTGCCAGCAGTAGAGGCGGGAGCTACGAGCAGTACTTC | CASSRGGSYEQYF
TRBJ1-2 | - | - | TRBV5-1 | TGCGCCAGCAGCTTGGGAGACTATGGCTACACCTTC | CASSLGDYGYTF
TRBJ2-1 | few | - | TRBV6-4 | TGTGCCAGCAGTGACGGTTTCGTGGGAGGCCACAATGAGCAGTTCTTC | CASSDGFVGGHNEQFF
TRBJ2-1 | - | TRBD1 | TRBV6-1 | TGTGCCAGCAGTGCCTACAGGGGGCTCCCCAATGAGCAGTTCTTC | CASSAYRGLPNEQFF
TRBJ2-7 | - | TRBD2 | TRBV30 | TGTGCCTGGAGTTTCGGGCTAGCGGGAGTATACGAGCAGTACTTC | CAWSFGLAGVYEQYF
TRBJ2-5 | - | TRBD2 | TRBV5-4 | TGTGCCAGCAGGGACGGGACTAGCGGGAGTAGGGAGACCCAGTACTTC | CASRDGTSGSRETQYF
TRBJ2-3 | - | - | TRBV18 | TGTGCCAGCTCACCGGAAAGAGGTGACGTTTATACGCAGTATTTT | CASSPERGDVYTQYF
TRBJ2-1 | - | - | TRBV7-9 | TGTGCCGCCCGGGAGTTTCCCTACAATGAGCAGTTCTTC | CAAREFPYNEQFF